The TCR beta chain described here comes from a study of identical twins. Study-wide results and caveats: Within beta out-of-frame sequences, the excess sharing observed between twins was weaker.

This CDR3 is built from 15 residues. The germline V gene encodes CDR1 SGHRS and CDR2 YFSETQ. Trimming at V came to 5 bases and at J to 5 bases, leaving 7 bases not matched to a gene. This clonotype has ten or more counts. Antigen: not known. Each cDNA held unique molecular identifiers, and template switching gave it a universal primer site. MiXCR, run by TCRdb on the 5' RACE reads, gives a single entry per CDR3 protein. The sample records about 150,000 distinct CDR3 sequences, approximately 4% being singletons. This chain uses TRBV5-1 with TRBJ2-2, with 9 bases that match TRBD1. This receptor was obtained from a man younger than 30 in good health. Sequencing was performed on memory T cells sorted from blood. The DNA of the CDR3 is TGCGCCAGCAGAGAACAGGGGGCAGGGACCGGGGAGCTGTTTTTT. This encodes CASREQGAGTGELFF. Variable domain in full (rest from reference TRBV5-1 and TRBJ2-2): KAGVTQTPRYLIKTRGQQVTLSCSPISGHRSVSWYQQTPGQGLQFLFEYFSETQRNKGNFPGRFSGRQFSNSRSEMNVSTLELGDSALYLCASREQGAGTGELFFGEGSRLTVL.